A selection of T cell receptor beta chains follows, all from one sample in a study of T cell changes during pregnancy in multiple sclerosis. Some clones are missing from TCRdb's copy, which holds only in-frame ones; the method was immunoSEQ multiplex PCR. The data hold roughly 41,000 clones, with more than 85% observed a single time. The specimen was CD8+ T cells from peripheral blood mononuclear cells, collected in the third trimester of pregnancy. The receptors were sampled from a female donor with multiple sclerosis, enrolled in a pregnancy study. The CDR3 runs from the conserved cysteine through the conserved F or W. The order of the fields is V gene, J gene, clone size, D gene, CDR3 DNA, CDR3 protein. The D gene is left open where the match is weak. Part of the rows lack a size; the others show once, few, many or a class for expanded clones.

>TRBV5-6|TRBJ2-3|many|.
TGTGCCAGCAGCCGGGAATCGAGCACAGATACGCAGTATTTT
CASSRESSTDTQYF
>TRBV19|TRBJ1-3|.|.
TGTGCCAGTAGTATTATCAGGGATGCTGGAAACACCATATATTTT
CASSIIRDAGNTIYF
>TRBV19|TRBJ1-6|.|.
TGTGCCAGTAGTATAGGTCAGGGACCCCTCCACTTT
CASSIGQGPLHF
>TRBV29-1|TRBJ1-1|.|.
TGCAGCGTCGGACAAAACACTGAAGCTTTCTTT
CSVGQNTEAFF
>TRBV27|TRBJ1-4|.|.
TGTGCCAGCAGGAGTACAGGGTCTAATGAAAAACTGTTTTTT
CASRSTGSNEKLFF
>TRBV21-1|TRBJ1-2|.|.
TGTGCCAGCAGCAAAGGGTTTTGCCTACAGGTGTATGGCTACACCTTC
CASSKGFCLQVYGYTF
>TRBV7-8|TRBJ1-4|.|TRBD1
TGTGCCAGCAGCCCCGGGACAGGTGTTTCGTCGAATGAAAAACTGTTTTTT
CASSPGTGVSSNEKLFF
>TRBV28|TRBJ2-7|once|TRBD1
TGTGCCAGCAGTCAAGGGACAGGGCATAGTTACGAGCAGTACTTC
CASSQGTGHSYEQYF
>TRBV25-1|TRBJ1-5|.|.
TGTGCCAGCAGTGCCGGGGGAGGGCAGCCCCAGCATTTT
CASSAGGGQPQHF
>TRBV6-1|TRBJ2-7|once|.
TGTGTCAGCAGTGAAGGGGGACTGGACTACGAGCAGTACTTC
CVSSEGGLDYEQYF
>TRBV30|TRBJ1-5|.|.
TGTGCCAGCCAACAGGGCTATAGCAATCAGCCCCAGCATTTT
CASQQGYSNQPQHF
>TRBV30|TRBJ1-2|.|TRBD1
TGTGCCTGGAGTGCCCAGATCGTCTTGGGACAGGGGGACTATGGCTACACCTTC
CAWSAQIVLGQGDYGYTF
>TRBV28|TRBJ2-7|.|.
TGTGCCAGCAGTGAGGGCGCAGCCTACGAGCAGTACTTC
CASSEGAAYEQYF
>TRBV27|TRBJ2-6|.|.
TGTGCCAGCACCCCATCTGGGGCCAACGTCCTGACTTTC
CASTPSGANVLTF
>TRBV10-2|TRBJ2-5|.|.
TGCGCCAGCAGTGAGTCTGGAGGGGTCGAGACCCAGTACTTC
CASSESGGVETQYF
>TRBV7-3|TRBJ2-5|.|.
TGTGCCAGCAGCCACCAGGGGCGTCCGGAGACCCAGTACTTC
CASSHQGRPETQYF
>TRBV6-5|TRBJ1-2|.|.
TGTGCCAGCAGTTACAGCAGGGGCGGTGGTGGCTACACCTTC
CASSYSRGGGGYTF
>TRBV6-6|TRBJ2-7|.|TRBD2
TGTGCCAGCAGTTACTCGGCGGGAGGTTCGGACGAGCAGTACTTC
CASSYSAGGSDEQYF
>TRBV6-1|TRBJ2-1|.|.
TGTGCCAGCAGTGAGTCCGACCCAGGGGCGTATGAGCAGTTCTTC
CASSESDPGAYEQFF
>TRBV19|TRBJ2-3|.|.
TGTGCCAGTAACTTAGGTTGGGGCGGTCACACAGATACGCAGTATTTT
CASNLGWGGHTDTQYF
>TRBV4-1|TRBJ2-1|.|TRBD2
TGCGCCAGCAGACTAGCGGGAGACAATGAGCAGTTCTTC
CASRLAGDNEQFF
>TRBV7-3|TRBJ2-3|.|.
TGTGCCAGCAGCTCCCTGGGCAGCACAGATACGCAGTATTTT
CASSSLGSTDTQYF
>TRBV21-1|TRBJ2-3|.|.
TGTGCCAGCAGCCGACTATTTTGGGTAGCGGGGGATACTAGCACAGATACGCAGTATTTT
CASSRLFWVAGDTSTDTQYF
>TRBV27|TRBJ1-5|.|.
TGTGCCAGCAGTCCCGGTTTCGGGGGATCTAGCAATCAGCCCCAGCATTTT
CASSPGFGGSSNQPQHF
>TRBV5-1|TRBJ2-3|.|TRBD1
TGCGCCAGCAGCCCACGGCAGGGGGTGGCAGATACGCAGTATTTT
CASSPRQGVADTQYF
>TRBV6-5|TRBJ1-1|.|.
TGTGCCAGCAGTATGGGAACGGCGGGGTGGACTGAAGCTTTCTTT
CASSMGTAGWTEAFF
>TRBV5-6|TRBJ2-7|.|.
TGTGCCAGCAGCTTGGGCAGGTGGCCCTACGAGCAGTACTTC
CASSLGRWPYEQYF
>TRBV5-6|TRBJ1-5|.|.
TGTGCCAGCAGCTTGTCCTATAGCAATCAGCCCCAGCATTTT
CASSLSYSNQPQHF
>TRBV10-3|TRBJ1-2|.|.
TGTGCCATCAGTGAGCCTGGACAGTCCCTTGCTAACTATGGCTACACCTTC
CAISEPGQSLANYGYTF
>TRBV11-3|TRBJ1-2|few|.
TGTGCCAGCGGAGACCCCCACTATGGCTACACCTTC
CASGDPHYGYTF
>TRBV27|TRBJ2-3|.|.
TGTGCCAGCACGGCTAGCGCAGACGGATTATTCACAGATACGCAGTATTTT
CASTASADGLFTDTQYF
>TRBV5-4|TRBJ2-3|.|.
TGTGCCAGCAGCTTGATAGCTGGCTTTAGCACAGATACGCAGTATTTT
CASSLIAGFSTDTQYF
>TRBV7-9|TRBJ2-5|.|TRBD2
TGTGCCAGCAGCTTGGGACTAGCGGGGGGCCAAGAGACCCAGTACTTC
CASSLGLAGGQETQYF
>TRBV5-5|TRBJ2-7|.|TRBD1
TGTGCCAGCAGCTTGTGGGACAGCTACGAGCAGTACTTC
CASSLWDSYEQYF
>TRBV7-9|TRBJ2-1|.|TRBD2
TGTGCCAGCAGCTTAGTGGGCGTTGGCGGGGGGGCAGATGAGCAGTTCTTC
CASSLVGVGGGADEQFF
>TRBV9|TRBJ2-2|.|.
TGTGCCAGCACGGGGGACAGCGGGGAGCTGTTTTTT
CASTGDSGELFF
>TRBV27|TRBJ2-1|.|TRBD2
TGTGCCAGCAGTGCGGGGGGGGCGTACAATGAGCAGTTCTTC
CASSAGGAYNEQFF
>TRBV6-5|TRBJ2-1|.|.
TGTGCCAGCAGACAGGATGGCTCCTACAATGAGCAGTTCTTC
CASRQDGSYNEQFF
>TRBV28|TRBJ2-3|.|TRBD2
TGTGCCAGCAGTGGGACTAGCTTGTCAGATACGCAGTATTTT
CASSGTSLSDTQYF
>TRBV6-5|TRBJ1-1|.|.
TGTGCCAGCAGTTACTCGGGCTCTGGGGCTTTCTTT
CASSYSGSGAFF
>TRBV27|TRBJ2-3|.|TRBD1
TGTGCCAGCAGTCCCCTGACAGGGGGCACAGATACGCAGTATTTT
CASSPLTGGTDTQYF
>TRBV4-3|TRBJ2-6|.|TRBD1
TGCGCCAGCAGCCAAGACACAGGGGGCTCTGGGGCCAACGTCCTGACTTTC
CASSQDTGGSGANVLTF
>TRBV29-1|TRBJ2-7|.|TRBD2
TGCAGCGTTGACGGGGGACTAGCGGGAGGGTCCTACGAGCAGTACTTC
CSVDGGLAGGSYEQYF
>TRBV7-9|TRBJ1-4|.|.
TGTGCCAGCAGCTTCGGCGGGGGCGATGAAAAACTGTTTTTT
CASSFGGGDEKLFF
>TRBV7-9|TRBJ1-1|.|.
TGTGCCAGCAGCTCCGCGGTAATGAACACTGAAGCTTTCTTT
CASSSAVMNTEAFF
>TRBV10-3|TRBJ2-7|.|.
TGTGCCATCAGTGAAGCAGGGTTTGGCGAGCAGTACTTC
CAISEAGFGEQYF